These 27 T cell receptor beta chains were all obtained from the same sample, sequenced in a study of control samples from healthy donors and cancer patients. Generated by immunoSEQ multiplex PCR, the TCRdb table keeps only in-frame clones and is missing some. This sample yields roughly 120,000 clones, of which more than 70% are seen a single time; about 2.1% belongs to the top ten. The sequencing sample was made of blood. All receptors derive from a woman in her seventies in good health.

The chain recombines TRBV6-1 with TRBJ1-3; D gene uncertain. Germline loops: CDR1 MNHNS, CDR2 SASEGT. CDR3 length: 16 residues. Trimming pared 3 bases from V and 0 bases from J, leaving 12 bases between. The CDR3 here is CASSDGAAFSGNTIYF. CDR3 sequence (DNA): TGTGCCAGCAGTGATGGAGCGGCCTTCTCTGGAAACACCATATATTTT.

With respect to this clone: This sample also contains other DNA sequences that code for the same CDR3. The chain uses TRBV20-1 and TRBJ1-1; D not certain. Trimming removed 3 bases from V and 1 base from J, with 3 bases in between. Germline values: CDR1 DFQATT, CDR2 SNEGSKA (reference sequence). The CDR3 has 11 amino acids. The CDR3 DNA sequence: TGCAGTGCTAGGCAGAACACTGAAGCTTTCTTT. Protein: CSARQNTEAFF.

The CDR3 DNA follows: TGTGCCAGCAGCCCCTTTTGGGGAAGCAATCAGCCCCAGCATTTT. Its protein product is CASSPFWGSNQPQHF. J is TRBJ1-5 and V is TRBV27, with unresolved D. Trimming took 6 bases from V and 1 from J, leaving 13 bases between them. This CDR3 is 15 amino acids long. Germline V gene lookup returns CDR1 MNHEY and CDR2 SMNVEV (reference sequence).

The V gene is TRBV5-1, the J gene TRBJ1-1; D ambiguous. Deletions cut 4 bases from V and 0 bases from J, with 13 bases between. Germline values: CDR1 SGHRS, CDR2 YFSETQ. The CDR3 contains 15 residues. The CDR3 DNA is TGCGCCAGCAGCCATACAAGTTCTATGAACACTGAAGCTTTCTTT. Its protein product is CASSHTSSMNTEAFF.

This chain connects TRBV5-8 to TRBJ1-5; no clear D. This CDR3 is 14 amino acids long. Germline-derived CDR1 and CDR2 are SGHTS and YDEGEE. Trimming took 3 bases from V and 1 from J, leaving 8 bases between them. The CDR3 bases are TGTGCCAGCAGCTGGGGATTGAGCAATCAGCCCCAGCATTTT. It translates to CASSWGLSNQPQHF.

This clone came up once. The chain employs TRBV6-1 and TRBJ1-2; D may be TRBD1 (6 bases). The CDR3 runs 13 residues. The germline V gene encodes CDR1 MNHNS and CDR2 SASEGT. V shed 2 bases and J shed 8 bases, with 12 bases lying between them. The CDR3 sequence is CASSETGLRGYTF. In nucleotides, the CDR3 is TGTGCCAGCAGTGAAACAGGGTTGCGAGGCTACACCTTC.

The CDR3 sequence: CASSGTVLGPLHF. Written as DNA, the CDR3 is TGTGCCAGCAGTGGGACGGTATTAGGACCCCTCCACTTT. The chain couples TRBV12-3 or TRBV12-4 to TRBJ1-6; a possible D gene is TRBD1 (5 bases). V lost 5 bases to trimming and J lost 12 bases, with 14 bases between them. The CDR3 is made up of 13 amino acids.

The chain carries TRBV5-6 and TRBJ2-5; possibly TRBD1 for D (5 bases). The germline V and J ends were trimmed by 1 base and 4 bases, with 14 bases remaining between them. The germline CDR1 and CDR2 sequences are SGHDT and YYEEEE. CDR3 size: 15 residues. CDR3: CASSLSPRVGETQYF. The CDR3, as DNA: TGTGCCAGCAGCTTGTCGCCCAGGGTGGGAGAGACCCAGTACTTC.

The rearrangement links TRBV4-2 to TRBJ1-5; a weak D match, TRBD1 (5 bases). The V gene's germline CDR1 is LGHNA and CDR2 YNFKEQ. V was clipped by 4 bases and J by 4 bases, with 17 bases between them. The CDR3 has 16 amino acids. DNA of the CDR3: TGTGCCAGCAGCCCAACCGGGACGAGTACAAATCAGCCCCAGCATTTT. This gives the protein CASSPTGTSTNQPQHF.

This chain links TRBV9 with TRBJ2-1; D not certain. V was cut by 0 bases and J by 0 bases, with 7 bases left in between. This CDR3 region has 15 residues. Germline CDR1 is SGDLS and CDR2 is YYNGEE. The CDR3 protein is CASSVAANSYNEQFF. DNA for the CDR3: TGTGCCAGCAGCGTAGCCGCAAACTCCTACAATGAGCAGTTCTTC.

The chain joins TRBV4-3 to TRBJ2-3, with D perhaps given as TRBD1 or TRBD2 (5 bases each). This CDR3 has 14 residues. Per germline, CDR1 LGHNA and CDR2 YSLEER. Trimming cost V 0 bases and J 9 bases, with 13 bases left between them. CDR3 sequence: CASSQDSTGLTQYF. CDR3 nucleotides: TGCGCCAGCAGCCAAGATTCGACGGGGCTAACGCAGTATTTT.

This chain links TRBV6-2 or TRBV6-3 with TRBJ2-1; 9 bases agree with TRBD2. This CDR3 region has 16 residues. The ends lost 0 bases at V and 9 bases at J; junction bases unmatched: 9. The germline CDR1 and CDR2 sequences are MNHEY and SVGEGT. The CDR3 here is CASSYSAGGVLSEQFF. The CDR3 DNA reads TGTGCCAGCAGTTACTCGGCGGGGGGGGTATTGAGTGAGCAGTTCTTC.

The V gene is TRBV5-4, the J gene TRBJ2-7; 7 positions match TRBD2. Germline lookup yields CDR1 SGHNT and CDR2 YYREEE (reference sequence). The trim removed 4 bases at V and 1 base at J, leaving 5 bases unmatched. The CDR3 sequence is 14 residues long. In nucleotides, the CDR3 is TGTGCCAGCAGCGGACTAGACAGATCCTACGAGCAGTACTTC. Encoded protein: CASSGLDRSYEQYF.

This chain uses TRBV4-3 with TRBJ2-1; no definite D call. V lost 0 bases, J lost 6 bases, and 9 bases lay in between. Germline-derived CDR1 and CDR2 are LGHNA and YSLEER. This CDR3 spans 14 amino acids. The CDR3 reads CASSQDIRGNEQFF. The CDR3 coding sequence is TGCGCCAGCAGCCAAGATATTAGAGGCAATGAGCAGTTCTTC.

This clone was seen just once. This rearrangement joins TRBV14 to TRBJ2-1; 7 bases match TRBD1. With 3 bases clipped from V and 8 bases from J, the junction kept 13 bases outside the gene matches. The CDR3 is 16 residues long. Germline V gene lookup returns CDR1 SGHDN and CDR2 FVKESK. This chain's CDR3 is CASSHLSRQGTDEQFF. CDR3 nucleotide sequence: TGTGCCAGCAGCCACCTTTCGAGACAGGGTACGGATGAGCAGTTCTTC.

V is TRBV19 and J is TRBJ1-1; maybe TRBD1 (5 bases). V dropped 6 bases and J dropped 4 bases, with 18 bases sitting between them. This CDR3 is built from 15 residues. The germline V gene encodes CDR1 LNHDA and CDR2 SQIVND (reference sequence). CDR3 sequence reads: CASRADTGKGTEAFF. The CDR3, as DNA: TGTGCCAGTAGGGCGGACACAGGAAAGGGCACTGAAGCTTTCTTT.

The chain uses TRBV20-1 and TRBJ1-1, with D unclear. The CDR3 spans 11 residues. Germline-derived CDR1 and CDR2 are DFQATT and SNEGSKA (reference sequence). V lost 0 bases, J lost 3 bases, and 2 bases lay in between. This chain's CDR3 is CSAREHTEAFF. The CDR3, as DNA: TGCAGTGCTAGAGAACACACTGAAGCTTTCTTT.

Here the CDR3 DNA reads TGTGCCAGCAGTTTATCGGAGCAAACCGATGGCTACACCTTC. Its protein is CASSLSEQTDGYTF. This sequence joins TRBV27 and TRBJ1-2, with D hard to call. Germline-derived CDR1 and CDR2 are MNHEY and SMNVEV (reference sequence). This CDR3 has 14 amino acids. Trimming removed 0 bases from V and 6 bases from J, with 11 bases in between.

Note on this clone: At one boundary the junction diverges from the germline segment, which might be a read error. The chain employs TRBV6-5 and TRBJ1-1; 7 bases map to TRBD1. The germline V gene encodes CDR1 MNHEY and CDR2 SVGAGI. This CDR3 is 15 amino acids long. The CDR3 sequence is CASNYIRGSDTEAFF. In DNA, the CDR3 is TGTGCCAGCAATTACATCAGGGGGTCGGACACTGAAGCTTTCTTT.

This clone was detected a few times. The V and J genes are TRBV9 and TRBJ1-1; D unresolved. V was cut by 0 bases and J by 3 bases, with 6 bases left in between. The CDR3 spans 13 residues. Germline lookup yields CDR1 SGDLS and CDR2 YYNGEE. As DNA, the CDR3 is TGTGCCAGCAGCGTAGCCCGGGACACTGAAGCTTTCTTT. Protein product: CASSVARDTEAFF.

This clone was detected a few times. The V and J genes are TRBV27 and TRBJ1-5, with D possibly matching TRBD1 (6 bases). Trimming removed 5 bases from V and 0 bases from J, with 11 bases in between. Germline loops: CDR1 MNHEY, CDR2 SMNVEV (reference sequence). The CDR3 contains 15 residues. The CDR3 DNA sequence: TGTGCCAGCAGTCCCGGACAGATTAGCAATCAGCCCCAGCATTTT. As protein: CASSPGQISNQPQHF.

J is TRBJ2-7 and V is TRBV6-2 or TRBV6-3; 7 bases match TRBD1. Losses at the gene ends were 0 bases for V and 3 bases for J; bases not matched to a gene: 20. The CDR3 is made up of 20 amino acids. The germline CDR1 and CDR2 sequences are MNHEY and SVGEGT. The CDR3 loop is CASSYSIRQKPGQRYYEQYF. As DNA, the CDR3 is TGTGCCAGCAGTTACTCGATACGGCAGAAACCGGGACAGCGATACTACGAGCAGTACTTC.

The CDR3 loop reads CASSQDPGGQGEQYF. For the CDR3, the DNA is TGTGCCAGCAGCCAAGATCCCGGCGGCCAGGGGGAGCAGTACTTC. The chain carries TRBV3-1 (or the pseudogene TRBV3-2) and TRBJ2-7; perhaps TRBD1 as D (6 bases). Germline V CDR1 and CDR2: LGHDT, YNNKEL (reference sequence). V dropped 0 bases and J dropped 7 bases, with 16 bases sitting between them. The CDR3 spans 15 residues.

This chain connects TRBV13 to TRBJ1-4, with 8 bases identical to TRBD1. The ends lost 1 base at V and 7 bases at J; junction bases unmatched: 5. Germline CDR1 is PRHDT and CDR2 is FYEKMQ (reference sequence). The CDR3 runs to 15 residues. CDR3 residues: CASSLEAGGLEKLFF. CDR3 bases: TGTGCCAGCAGCTTAGAGGCAGGGGGCCTTGAAAAACTGTTTTTT.

V usage is TRBV2 and J usage is TRBJ2-3, with TRBD2 matching 9 bases. Trimming cost V 5 bases and J 2 bases; bases outside gene matches: 5. This CDR3 has 15 amino acids. The V gene's germline CDR1 is SNHLY and CDR2 FYNNEI. The CDR3 DNA reads as TGTGCCAGCAGTCCTAGCGGGGTGATCACAGATACGCAGTATTTT. This sequence encodes CASSPSGVITDTQYF. The full variable domain, rest sourced from reference TRBV2 and TRBJ2-3, is EPEVTQTPSHQVTQMGQEVILRCVPISNHLYFYWYRQILGQKVEFLVSFYNNEISEKSEIFDDQFSVERPDGSNFTLKIRSTKLEDSAMYFCASSPSGVITDTQYFGPGTRLTVL.

This clone appeared once. The V gene is TRBV19, the J gene TRBJ1-3; TRBD1 aligns across 7 bases. Per the germline V gene, CDR1 is LNHDA and CDR2 is SQIVND (reference sequence). The CDR3 totals 15 residues. The junction had 5 bases not matched to a gene; V was cut back by 6 bases and J by 0 bases. In DNA form, the CDR3 reads TGTGCCAGTAGCGACAGGGCTTACTCTGGAAACACCATATATTTT. It encodes CASSDRAYSGNTIYF.

V gene TRBV6-5 combines with J gene TRBJ1-2, with TRBD1 as a possible D gene (5 bases). V lost 3 bases and J lost 8, with 16 bases in between. CDR1 and CDR2 (germline): MNHEY, SVGAGI. This CDR3 comprises 14 residues. CDR3 sequence: CASSYRQTLEGYTF. DNA of the CDR3: TGTGCCAGCAGTTATCGACAGACCCTCGAGGGCTACACCTTC.